What follows are 8 T cell receptor beta chains derived from one specimen sequenced in a study of blood T cell repertoires in COVID-19. The assay was immunoSEQ multiplex PCR, and TCRdb's table has in-frame clones only and misses some. The table has about 220,000 clones, roughly 84% seen once. The sample comprised peripheral blood. The receptors stem from a woman of 80 years or more with acute or convalescent COVID-19.

The chain recombines TRBV2 with TRBJ1-4; 7 bases line up with TRBD1. The ends lost 6 bases at V and 0 bases at J; junction bases unmatched: 1. Germline V lookup: CDR1 SNHLY, CDR2 FYNNEI. CDR3 size: 14 residues. The CDR3 DNA sequence: TGTGCCAGCAGCCAGGGGGCAACTAATGAAAAACTGTTTTTT. This encodes CASSQGATNEKLFF. The full variable domain, rest sourced from reference TRBV2 and TRBJ1-4, is EPEVTQTPSHQVTQMGQEVILRCVPISNHLYFYWYRQILGQKVEFLVSFYNNEISEKSEIFDDQFSVERPDGSNFTLKIRSTKLEDSAMYFCASSQGATNEKLFFGSGTQLSVL.

The chain carries TRBV3-1 (or the pseudogene TRBV3-2) and TRBJ1-5, with D possibly matching TRBD1 (5 bases). V was clipped by 1 base and J by 4 bases, with 11 bases between them. This CDR3 spans 15 amino acids. From germline, CDR1 is LGHDT and CDR2 YNNKEL (reference sequence). This chain's CDR3 is CASSQAGSKNQPQHF. CDR3 nucleotide sequence: TGTGCCAGCAGCCAAGCAGGGTCAAAGAATCAGCCCCAGCATTTT.

The CDR3 spells CASSFTGTGAGYTF. The DNA of the CDR3 is TGTGCCAGCAGCTTTACCGGGACAGGGGCCGGCTACACCTTC. The chain employs TRBV6-5 and TRBJ1-2, with 10 bases that match TRBD1. Germline V gives CDR1 MNHEY, CDR2 SVGAGI. Germline trimming cut 6 bases from V and 8 bases from J; bases unmatched to any gene: 9. CDR3 size: 14 residues.

The CDR3 here is CATSRVLPGGTMTDTQYF. The CDR3 region has the DNA TGTGCCACCAGCAGAGTGCTCCCCGGCGGAACCATGACAGATACGCAGTATTTT. The rearrangement uses TRBV15 and TRBJ2-3, with unresolved D. Per the germline V gene, CDR1 is LNHNV and CDR2 is YYDKDF (reference sequence). CDR3 length: 18 residues. Trimming shortened V by 1 base and J by 3 bases, and 20 bases separated the two germline ends.

V and J are TRBV18 and TRBJ2-3; 7 bases are a match to TRBD1. Germline V gene lookup returns CDR1 KGHSH and CDR2 LQKENI. The ends lost 7 bases at V and 5 bases at J; junction bases unmatched: 12. This CDR3 is built from 15 residues. CDR3 residues: CASLLGGAKIDTQYF. As DNA, the CDR3 is TGTGCCAGCTTGTTAGGGGGCGCGAAGATAGATACGCAGTATTTT.

The chain employs TRBV3-1 (or the pseudogene TRBV3-2) and TRBJ2-5; TRBD1 agrees at 10 bases. V was clipped by 3 bases and J by 5 bases; unmatched bases: 6. In germline, CDR1 is LGHDT, CDR2 YNNKEL (reference sequence). The CDR3 consists of 15 residues. The DNA of the CDR3 is TGTGCCAGCAGCCAGAGGACAGGGGGTCGGGAGACCCAGTACTTC. It is translated as CASSQRTGGRETQYF.

The chain joins TRBV5-4 to TRBJ1-3; D gene ambiguous. Trimming stripped 4 bases from V and 0 bases from J, with 14 bases between. Germline V gene lookup returns CDR1 SGHNT and CDR2 YYREEE (reference sequence). The length of the CDR3 is 16 residues. Written as DNA, the CDR3 is TGTGCCAGCAGCCCTCACGGGTTACGCTCTGGAAACACCATATATTTT. Translated, it gives CASSPHGLRSGNTIYF.

The chain combines TRBV6-6 with TRBJ1-6, with D possibly being TRBD1 (6 bases). With 10 bases removed from V and 7 bases from J, the gap between germline ends came to 17 bases. This CDR3 has 14 amino acids. Germline V gene lookup returns CDR1 MNHNY and CDR2 SVGAGI (reference sequence). The CDR3 DNA reads as TGTGCCACCCTTTCTGGACAGACCAATTCACCCCTCCACTTT. Protein product: CATLSGQTNSPLHF.